This TCR beta chain was observed in a study of neurological immune-mediated disorders. The study, taken as a whole, reports: The study found the most TCR clonal expansion in HTLV-1-associated myelopathy and the least in multiple sclerosis, below healthy controls.

This clonotype came up many times. Its matching antigen is unknown. The team produced cDNA through 5'RACE using 10-nucleotide random UMIs. A single run covered 15-18 subjects with over 190 million TCR-beta sequences. MiXCR, applied by TCRdb to the 5' RACE reads, yields one record per CDR3 protein. The sample carries roughly 32,000 distinct CDR3 sequences, 4.5% to 7% recorded once. Sorted libraries drew on 1 million CD4+ or CD8+ T cells. Germline CDR1 SGHRS, CDR2 YFSETQ. The CDR3 extends over 14 amino acids. Deletions cut 0 bases from V and 9 bases from J, with 13 bases between. This receptor was identified in a woman aged 45-59 years in good health. Source material: CD4+ T cells from blood. The rearrangement uses TRBV5-1 and TRBJ2-1; perhaps D is TRBD1 or TRBD2 (5 bases each). In nucleotides, the CDR3 is TGCGCCAGCAGCTTGGCCCCAACAGGAGGTGAGCAGTTCTTC. This translates into CASSLAPTGGEQFF.